This T cell receptor (beta chain) was sequenced in a study of cytomegalovirus exposure and HLA in healthy donors. As for the study in general: In a later analysis, it was reported that the 90 to 150 validation repertoires had been produced on the same platform as the 500 to 850 repertoires belonging to the first cohort.

It was the approximately 110-subject validation cohort, separate from the approximately 670-subject first cohort, to which the donors belonged. V was pared by 2 bases and J by 0 bases, with 5 bases of the junction left unmatched. Germline CDR1 and CDR2: MDHEN and SYDVKM. This CDR3 is built from 16 residues. Profiled with immunoSEQ multiplex PCR; TCRdb holds only in-frame clones, not every one. Of 85,000 to 95,000 clones in the sample, approximately 96% were seen once. Comment on this clone: Its antigen is as yet unknown.

Study-wide results and caveats: Subsequent analysis revealed that first-cohort TCR clusters tended to co-occur in the 95 to 150 validation repertoires. Cytomegalovirus-associated TCR beta chains were listed, numbering under 200.

The receptor's source is a man between 18 and 29 years old in good health and CMV-seronegative. Sequenced input: PBMCs. V gene TRBV28 combines with J gene TRBJ2-5; 8 bases line up with TRBD1. The chain's CDR3 is CASSLGGQGYQETQYF. CDR3 sequence (DNA): TGTGCCAGCAGTTTAGGCGGACAGGGCTACCAAGAGACCCAGTACTTC.